The 22 T cell receptor beta chains in this list originate from one sample, sequenced in a study of T-cell memory formation after mild COVID-19. TCRdb re-derived calls from the 5' RACE reads in MiXCR, one entry per CDR3 protein. The sample includes 300,000 to 400,000 distinct CDR3 sequences, around a fifth seen only once; the top ten take around 12%. The sequenced sample was PBMCs or a T cell subset sorted from them (not recorded which). The source of these receptors is an adult woman who had mild COVID-19 (a few samples of this study predate the infection). Cell type and time point are not known.

This clonotype has just a few counts. This chain uses TRBV12-3 or TRBV12-4 with TRBJ2-7; D is perhaps TRBD1 or TRBD2 (5 bases each). This CDR3 region has 12 residues. Deletions cut 6 bases from V and 7 bases from J, with 13 bases between. This chain's CDR3 is CASSFYEGEQYF. In DNA, the CDR3 is TGTGCCAGCAGCTTCTACGAGGGGGAGCAGTACTTC.

The V and J genes are TRBV20-1 and TRBJ2-7; 7 positions agree with TRBD2. Germline CDR1 DFQATT, CDR2 SNEGSKA (reference sequence). The CDR3 totals 14 residues. Trimming at V came to 0 bases and at J to 6 bases, leaving 8 bases not matched to a gene. DNA for the CDR3: TGCAGTGCTAGAGATCCGATAGCGGGCGTCGAGCAGTACTTC. This codes for CSARDPIAGVEQYF.

In this sample, this clonotype turned up a few times. The chain is built from TRBV7-9 and TRBJ2-3, with D possibly TRBD2 on 6 matching bases. CDR1 and CDR2 from the germline V gene are SEHNR and FQNEAQ (reference sequence). Trimming cost V 5 bases and J 2 bases, with 17 bases left between them. The CDR3 length is 16 residues. CDR3 nucleotides: TGTGCCAGCAGCCTGAAGTATAGCGGATTCACAGATACGCAGTATTTT. Translated: CASSLKYSGFTDTQYF.

This clonotype appeared a few times. The rearrangement uses TRBV5-1 and TRBJ2-7; D is perhaps TRBD1 (6 bases). CDR3 length: 16 amino acids. CDR1 and CDR2 from the germline V gene are SGHRS and YFSETQ. V was pared by 4 bases and J by 3 bases, with 20 bases between. CDR3 sequence (DNA): TGCGCCAGCAGCCTGGGGTTTGGGACAAAACTCTACGAGCAGTACTTC. It yields the protein CASSLGFGTKLYEQYF.

The chain joins TRBV12-3 or TRBV12-4 to TRBJ2-7; tentatively, D is TRBD2 (6 bases). Deletions cut 3 bases from V and 0 bases from J, with 15 bases between. The length of the CDR3 is 16 residues. CDR3 DNA: TGTGCCAGCAGTTTCGGGGGATGGTCGGGCTCCTACGAGCAGTACTTC. This translates into CASSFGGWSGSYEQYF.

This clonotype was counted between two and nine times. This chain joins TRBV4-3 and TRBJ2-5; 12 positions agree with TRBD1. The CDR3 length is 15 residues. V lost 6 bases, J lost 5 bases, and 7 bases stayed unmatched. Germline V gene sequence: CDR1 LGHNA, CDR2 YSLEER. CDR3 region: CASSSGTGGGETQYF. The CDR3 bases are TGCGCCAGCAGTTCCGGGACAGGGGGCGGCGAGACCCAGTACTTC.

This rearrangement joins TRBV6-2 or TRBV6-3 to TRBJ2-2; TRBD2 matches at 11 bases. The CDR3 runs 17 residues. The ends lost 1 base at V and 1 base at J; junction bases unmatched: 2. In germline, CDR1 is MNHEY, CDR2 SVGEGT. The CDR3, as DNA: TGTGCCAGCAGTTACTTAGGGACTAGCGGGAACACCGGGGAGCTGTTTTTT. Translation gives CASSYLGTSGNTGELFF.

This clonotype was seen only a few times. V usage is TRBV7-2 and J usage is TRBJ2-6; 9 bases map to TRBD1. Germline V gives CDR1 SGHTA, CDR2 FQGNSA. This CDR3 is built from 18 residues. The trim removed 5 bases at V and 0 bases at J, leaving 8 bases unmatched. CDR3 bases: TGTGCCAGCAGCCCCCTAGGGACAGGGTTCTCTGGGGCCAACGTCCTGACTTTC. Encoded protein: CASSPLGTGFSGANVLTF.

The chain employs TRBV7-9 and TRBJ2-5; 12 bases match TRBD2. The V segment lost 1 base and the J segment 3 bases; nucleotides outside the gene matches: 9. This CDR3 region has 18 residues. Germline values: CDR1 SEHNR, CDR2 FQNEAQ (reference sequence). DNA of the CDR3: TGTGCCAGCAGCTTAGGAACTAGCGGGAGGCCACGCGAAGAGACCCAGTACTTC. Translating it yields CASSLGTSGRPREETQYF. Drawing the rest from reference TRBV7-9 and TRBJ2-5, the complete variable domain is DTGVSQNPRHKITKRGQNVTFRCDPISEHNRLYWYRQTLGQGPEFLTYFQNEAQLEKSRLLSDRFSAERPKGSFSTLEIQRTEQGDSAMYLCASSLGTSGRPREETQYFGPGTRLLVL.

This clonotype occurred a few times. The chain couples TRBV5-1 to TRBJ2-1, with D perhaps TRBD2 (5 bases). CDR3 length equals 15 residues. CDR1 and CDR2 (germline): SGHRS, YFSETQ. The V and J ends lost 4 bases and 10 bases respectively, with 21 bases between them. The CDR3 sequence is CASSLAGEWREEQFF. The CDR3 nucleotides read TGCGCCAGCAGCCTAGCTGGGGAATGGAGAGAGGAGCAGTTCTTC.

This clonotype has just a few counts. The rearrangement links TRBV25-1 to TRBJ1-2; no clear D. CDR1 and CDR2 (germline): MGHDK, SYGVNS. This CDR3 comprises 15 residues. Deletions cut 4 bases from V and 6 bases from J, with 18 bases between. In nucleotides, the CDR3 is TGTGCCAGCAGTGGCAGACCCTCCGAGGGAGATGGCTACACCTTC. Translating it yields CASSGRPSEGDGYTF.

A word on this clonotype: It is unclear where the CDR3 begins or ends on the DNA, so no DNA is shown, and the CDR3 is as TCRdb lists it. The chain employs TRBV12-3 or TRBV12-4 and TRBJ2-7; the table names TRBD1, a call not compared with the DNA. The CDR3 region is 18 residues in length, termini included. CDR3 protein: CASSLVPVWGQGVDEQYF.

The table lists this clonotype with a few counts. The CDR3 sequence: CAISVTSNEQFF. The DNA of the CDR3 is TGTGCCATCAGTGTGACTAGCAATGAGCAGTTCTTC. The chain links TRBV10-3 to TRBJ2-1; a weak D match, TRBD2 (6 bases). Per germline, CDR1 ENHRY and CDR2 SYGVKD. This CDR3 has 12 amino acids. Trimming shortened V by 4 bases and J by 6 bases, and 7 bases separated the two germline ends.

This clonotype was observed a handful of times. The genes are TRBV18 and TRBJ1-4; no reliable D call. V was trimmed by 2 bases and J by 7 bases, leaving 8 bases between them. The CDR3 has 13 amino acids. CDR1 is KGHSH and CDR2 is LQKENI in the germline V gene. This CDR3 is CASSPGLGEKLFF. In DNA form, the CDR3 reads TGTGCCAGCTCACCAGGGTTGGGTGAAAAACTGTTTTTT.

This clonotype was recorded a few times. The V gene is TRBV5-5, the J gene TRBJ2-2; 13 bases align to TRBD2. The CDR3 length is 16 residues. Trimming took 5 bases from V and 5 from J; bases not matched to a gene: 6. From germline, CDR1 is SGHKS and CDR2 YYEKEE (reference sequence). The CDR3 spells CASSRTSGGGTGELFF. CDR3 coding DNA: TGTGCCAGCAGTCGGACTAGCGGGGGAGGGACCGGGGAGCTGTTTTTT.

In this sample, this clonotype turned up a few times. This chain links TRBV20-1 with TRBJ2-7; D call uncertain. Germline V gene lookup returns CDR1 DFQATT and CDR2 SNEGSKA (reference sequence). The CDR3 runs 12 residues. Trimming shortened V by 3 bases and J by 5 bases, and 11 bases separated the two germline ends. CDR3 loop: CSARWPGHEQYF. The CDR3 DNA follows: TGCAGTGCTAGGTGGCCGGGCCACGAGCAGTACTTC.

This clonotype was observed a few times. The chain employs TRBV4-2 and TRBJ2-3; no clear D gene. CDR1 and CDR2 from the germline V gene are LGHNA and YNFKEQ. The CDR3 runs to 14 residues. V was pared by 0 bases and J by 8 bases, with 12 bases between. CDR3 nucleotides: TGTGCCAGCAGCCAAGATGGAAAGGCTGGTACGCAGTATTTT. Protein sequence: CASSQDGKAGTQYF.

This chain joins TRBV11-2 and TRBJ1-2, with 12 bases identical to TRBD1. With V trimmed by 4 bases and J by 8 bases, 5 bases remained unmatched. In germline, CDR1 is SGHAT, CDR2 FQNNGV. The CDR3 extends over 14 amino acids. The CDR3 region has the DNA TGTGCCAGCAGCTCCGGGACAGGGGGCTTCGGCTACACCTTC. As protein: CASSSGTGGFGYTF. Full variable domain (missing parts from reference TRBV11-2 and TRBJ1-2): EAGVAQSPRYKIIEKRQSVAFWCNPISGHATLYWYQQILGQGPKLLIQFQNNGVVDDSQLPKDRFSAERLKGVDSTLKIQPAKLEDSAVYLCASSSGTGGFGYTFGSGTRLTVV.

This sequence joins TRBV7-9 and TRBJ2-2; perhaps TRBD2 as D (5 bases). CDR3 length equals 14 residues. From germline, CDR1 is SEHNR and CDR2 FQNEAQ (reference sequence). Trimming removed 2 bases from V and 5 bases from J, with 9 bases in between. The CDR3 region has the DNA TGTGCCAGCAGCTTACTTGAGGGAACCGGGGAGCTGTTTTTT. The encoded protein is CASSLLEGTGELFF.

This clonotype appeared a few times. The chain is built from TRBV5-1 and TRBJ2-5, with D perhaps given as TRBD1 or TRBD2 (7 bases each). Trimming took off 0 bases at V and 5 bases at J, with 17 bases between the two ends. The CDR3 runs to 16 residues. Germline lookup yields CDR1 SGHRS and CDR2 YFSETQ. The CDR3 DNA follows: TGCGCCAGCAGCTTGGCCTACAGGGGAGGGGAGGAGACCCAGTACTTC. It encodes CASSLAYRGGEETQYF.

This clonotype was seen at least ten times. The chain joins TRBV6-5 to TRBJ1-1; no clear D. CDR1 is MNHEY and CDR2 is SVGAGI in the germline V gene. Trimming removed 5 bases at V and 5 bases at J, with 15 bases between. There are 14 residues in the CDR3. The CDR3 DNA reads as TGTGCCAGCAGTCCTACAGCGAGAGGGACTGAAGCTTTCTTT. Encoded protein: CASSPTARGTEAFF.

This clonotype was detected only a few times. The V and J genes are TRBV20-1 and TRBJ2-1; no clear D. Trimming shortened V by 5 bases and J by 5 bases, and 4 bases separated the two germline ends. Germline CDR1 is DFQATT and CDR2 is SNEGSKA (reference sequence). The CDR3 extends over 10 amino acids. The CDR3 nucleotides read TGCAGTGCTGGGAACAATGAGCAGTTCTTC. It encodes CSAGNNEQFF.